This T cell receptor (beta chain) was sequenced in a study of T cell responses to AZD1222 COVID-19 vaccine. Points from the study as a whole: Repertoires were sampled only after the peak T cell response.

TCRdb's copy holds only in-frame clones and misses some; the assay was immunoSEQ multiplex PCR. The sample yields roughly 100,000 clones, roughly 93% seen once. As regards this clone: Its antigen is still unknown.

The sample consisted of peripheral blood, taken on day 0 of AZD1222 vaccination. The clonotype originates from an adult in good health.

In DNA form, the CDR3 reads TGTGCCAGCAGCAGAGGGGTAACTGAAGCTTTCTTT. Translating it yields CASSRGVTEAFF. This sequence joins TRBV7-9 and TRBJ1-1, with D maybe TRBD1 (5 bases). Trimming left V 5 bases short and J 5 bases short, with 9 bases between. The CDR3 runs 12 residues. Germline CDR1 is SEHNR and CDR2 is FQNEAQ (reference sequence).